This T cell receptor beta chain was sequenced during a study of PD-1 blockade in classical Hodgkin lymphoma. Points from the study as a whole: The authors excluded patients who started nivolumab under 1 year after ASCT. Patients who responded completely had about the same baseline diversity as newly diagnosed patients. The CD4+ diversity rise by C4D1 was clearest in complete responders.

Exposure to brentuximab vedotin varied, and each patient had relapsed following autologous stem cell transplantation. With regard to this clone: Its antigen is not identified.

V was pared by 0 bases and J by 1 base, with 19 bases between. The CDR3 consists of 19 residues. Looked up from germline, CDR1 is LGHNA and CDR2 is YSLEER. Sequenced by immunoSEQ multiplex PCR; TCRdb stores in-frame clones only, minus some. The data show thousands of clones, over 60% seen once. The receptor's source is a human donor with classical Hodgkin lymphoma. The genes are TRBV4-3 and TRBJ1-5; possible D gene TRBD1, 6 bases. Sequencing used peripheral blood mononuclear cells (PBMCs), obtained at baseline. CDR3 DNA sequence: TGCGCCAGCAGCCAAGATACTCCCCCCAGGGGAGGAAGCAATCAGCCCCAGCATTTT. This encodes CASSQDTPPRGGSNQPQHF.